Sequencing of this T cell receptor (beta chain) was carried out in a study of cytomegalovirus exposure and HLA in healthy donors. 60 Vbeta and 13 Jbeta primers were used in PCR. Here immunoSEQ multiplex PCR was the method, and the copy in TCRdb shows in-frame clones only, minus some. The sample holds approximately 190,000 clones; 87% are singletons and the top ten take roughly 1.3%. V lost 5 bases and J lost 11, with 21 bases in between. The CDR3 consists of 15 residues. Germline CDR1 is MNHEY and CDR2 is SVGAGI. This clone was observed a single time. The chain links TRBV6-5 to TRBJ1-4; D might be TRBD1 (6 bases). The sample was PBMCs. The TCR sequence derives from a man between 25 and 39 years old in good health and CMV-seronegative. The CDR3 region is CASSTPGGASVKLFF. The CDR3 DNA is TGTGCCAGCAGTACTCCCGGGGGGGCGAGTGTGAAACTGTTTTTT.